This is a list of T cell receptor beta chains from one sample in a study of cytomegalovirus exposure and HLA in healthy donors. Clones were sequenced by immunoSEQ multiplex PCR, and TCRdb holds only the in-frame ones, with some missing. Among under 200,000 clones listed, 68% were seen once. The sample consisted of PBMCs. The receptors originated from a woman between 18 and 29 years old in good health and CMV-seropositive. Each CDR3 is given with its conserved first and last residue. Fields, in order: J gene, clone size, D gene, V gene, CDR3 protein, CDR3 DNA. The D gene is left open where the match is weak. A row's size may be missing; if present it is once, few, many or a size class.

j_gene: TRBJ1-2; abundance: NA; d_gene: NA; v_gene: TRBV11-2; CDR3aa: CASSANVLGNYGYTF; CDR3nt: TGTGCCAGCAGCGCCAACGTGCTGGGCAACTATGGCTACACCTTC
j_gene: TRBJ1-5; abundance: few; d_gene: NA; v_gene: TRBV28; CDR3aa: CASSFVGSQPQHF; CDR3nt: TGTGCCAGCAGTTTTGTAGGGAGTCAGCCCCAGCATTTT
j_gene: TRBJ2-1; abundance: NA; d_gene: TRBD2; v_gene: TRBV29-1; CDR3aa: CSVEFVASGSGQFF; CDR3nt: TGCAGCGTTGAGTTTGTGGCTAGCGGGAGTGGGCAGTTCTTC
j_gene: TRBJ2-7; abundance: few; d_gene: TRBD1; v_gene: TRBV11-2; CDR3aa: CASSQGRDSSDYEQYF; CDR3nt: TGTGCCAGCAGCCAAGGCCGGGACAGTTCGGACTACGAGCAGTACTTC
j_gene: TRBJ1-2; abundance: few; d_gene: NA; v_gene: TRBV2; CDR3aa: CASRSRVNYGYTF; CDR3nt: TGTGCCAGCCGGAGCAGGGTGAACTATGGCTACACCTTC
j_gene: TRBJ1-5; abundance: NA; d_gene: NA; v_gene: TRBV27; CDR3aa: CASSPSWGGSQHF; CDR3nt: TGTGCCAGCAGTCCCTCGTGGGGGGGATCCCAGCATTTT
j_gene: TRBJ1-1; abundance: few; d_gene: NA; v_gene: TRBV28; CDR3aa: CASSLNMPGFVMNTEAFF; CDR3nt: TGTGCCAGCAGTTTAAACATGCCGGGGTTCGTCATGAACACTGAAGCTTTCTTT
j_gene: TRBJ1-1; abundance: NA; d_gene: NA; v_gene: TRBV7-2; CDR3aa: CASNIEGARRTEAFF; CDR3nt: TGTGCCAGCAACATAGAGGGAGCCCGCCGCACTGAAGCTTTCTTT
j_gene: TRBJ2-5; abundance: NA; d_gene: TRBD2; v_gene: TRBV7-7; CDR3aa: CASSYGLAGAQETQYF; CDR3nt: TGTGCTAGCAGCTACGGACTAGCGGGGGCACAAGAGACCCAGTACTTC
j_gene: TRBJ1-1; abundance: NA; d_gene: NA; v_gene: TRBV28; CDR3aa: CASSWEGGEAFF; CDR3nt: TGTGCCAGCAGTTGGGAGGGAGGTGAAGCTTTCTTT
j_gene: TRBJ2-1; abundance: once; d_gene: NA; v_gene: TRBV27; CDR3aa: CASSAGIWGAYNEQFF; CDR3nt: TGTGCCAGCAGCGCAGGTATTTGGGGCGCCTACAATGAGCAGTTCTTC
j_gene: TRBJ1-1; abundance: NA; d_gene: NA; v_gene: TRBV2; CDR3aa: CASSETGPNTEAFF; CDR3nt: TGTGCCAGCAGTGAAACAGGTCCTAACACTGAAGCCTTCTTT
j_gene: TRBJ1-2; abundance: NA; d_gene: TRBD1; v_gene: TRBV7-6; CDR3aa: CASSSTDDGTDYYGYTF; CDR3nt: TGTGCCAGCAGCTCGACCGACGACGGGACAGATTACTATGGCTACACCTTC
j_gene: TRBJ2-5; abundance: few; d_gene: NA; v_gene: TRBV19; CDR3aa: CASSWTAVEETQYF; CDR3nt: TGTGCCAGTAGTTGGACAGCCGTCGAAGAGACCCAGTACTTC
j_gene: TRBJ2-7; abundance: few; d_gene: NA; v_gene: TRBV29-1; CDR3aa: CSVEYAGTLFLEQYF; CDR3nt: TGCAGCGTTGAGTATGCCGGGACTCTATTCCTCGAGCAGTACTTC
j_gene: TRBJ2-1; abundance: NA; d_gene: NA; v_gene: TRBV9; CDR3aa: CASSVVGQSSYNEQFF; CDR3nt: TGTGCCAGCAGCGTAGTGGGGCAGAGCTCCTACAATGAGCAGTTCTTC
j_gene: TRBJ2-7; abundance: few; d_gene: NA; v_gene: TRBV5-6; CDR3aa: CASSDTGIRYYEQYF; CDR3nt: TGTGCCAGCAGCGATACAGGGATTAGATACTACGAGCAGTACTTC
j_gene: TRBJ2-1; abundance: NA; d_gene: TRBD2; v_gene: TRBV4-3; CDR3aa: CASSQDFSSGVFSYNEQFF; CDR3nt: TGCGCCAGCAGCCAAGATTTCAGTAGCGGGGTATTCTCCTACAATGAGCAGTTCTTC
j_gene: TRBJ2-1; abundance: NA; d_gene: TRBD2; v_gene: TRBV5-8; CDR3aa: CASSLALAGGPYNEQFF; CDR3nt: TGTGCCAGCAGCTTGGCTTTAGCGGGAGGGCCCTACAATGAGCAGTTCTTC
j_gene: TRBJ2-7; abundance: NA; d_gene: NA; v_gene: TRBV2; CDR3aa: CASTQGSDEQYF; CDR3nt: TGTGCCAGTACCCAGGGGTCGGACGAGCAGTACTTC
j_gene: TRBJ2-7; abundance: NA; d_gene: TRBD2; v_gene: TRBV5-5; CDR3aa: CASSFTREVVGEQYF; CDR3nt: TGTGCCAGCAGCTTTACGCGGGAGGTTGTGGGCGAGCAGTACTTC
j_gene: TRBJ1-4; abundance: few; d_gene: TRBD1; v_gene: TRBV19; CDR3aa: CASSRNDRGLSNEKLFF; CDR3nt: TGTGCCAGTAGCCGAAACGACAGGGGGTTAAGTAATGAAAAACTGTTTTTT
j_gene: TRBJ1-1; abundance: NA; d_gene: TRBD1; v_gene: TRBV7-8; CDR3aa: CASSLAPDRGTEAFF; CDR3nt: TGTGCCAGCAGCTTAGCCCCGGACAGGGGCACTGAAGCTTTCTTT
j_gene: TRBJ2-4; abundance: NA; d_gene: NA; v_gene: TRBV30; CDR3aa: CAWSPRLGGEDIQYF; CDR3nt: TGTGCCTGGAGTCCAAGGCTGGGGGGAGAGGACATTCAGTACTTC
j_gene: TRBJ2-4; abundance: NA; d_gene: NA; v_gene: TRBV5-4; CDR3aa: CASSLNGVKNIQYF; CDR3nt: TGTGCCAGCAGCTTGAATGGAGTCAAAAACATTCAGTACTTC
j_gene: TRBJ2-7; abundance: few; d_gene: NA; v_gene: TRBV7-9; CDR3aa: CASSHQRAYEQYF; CDR3nt: TGTGCCAGCAGCCATCAGAGGGCTTACGAGCAGTACTTC
j_gene: TRBJ2-5; abundance: NA; d_gene: NA; v_gene: TRBV18; CDR3aa: CASSPSQEQETQYF; CDR3nt: TGTGCCAGCTCACCATCCCAGGAACAAGAGACCCAGTACTTC
j_gene: TRBJ2-7; abundance: NA; d_gene: TRBD2; v_gene: TRBV5-4; CDR3aa: CASSLTASGVPEQYF; CDR3nt: TGTGCCAGCAGCTTGACGGCTAGCGGGGTTCCAGAGCAGTACTTC
j_gene: TRBJ2-7; abundance: NA; d_gene: NA; v_gene: TRBV7-3; CDR3aa: CASSLIGYEQYF; CDR3nt: TGTGCCAGCAGCTTAATCGGCTACGAGCAGTACTTC
j_gene: TRBJ1-4; abundance: NA; d_gene: NA; v_gene: TRBV18; CDR3aa: CASSRWTATTNEKLFF; CDR3nt: TGTGCCAGCTCACGATGGACAGCAACAACTAATGAAAAACTGTTTTTT
j_gene: TRBJ2-1; abundance: once; d_gene: NA; v_gene: TRBV4-3; CDR3aa: CASSQDRTPPLFF; CDR3nt: TGCGCCAGCAGCCAAGATCGGACTCCGCCCCTGTTCTTC
j_gene: TRBJ2-5; abundance: NA; d_gene: NA; v_gene: TRBV2; CDR3aa: CASSEDRLRTQYF; CDR3nt: TGTGCCAGCAGCGAAGACAGGCTAAGGACCCAGTACTTC
j_gene: TRBJ1-2; abundance: NA; d_gene: NA; v_gene: TRBV27; CDR3aa: CASSFSHPGYGYTF; CDR3nt: TGTGCCAGCAGTTTCTCACATCCTGGCTATGGCTACACCTTC
j_gene: TRBJ2-3; abundance: NA; d_gene: TRBD2; v_gene: TRBV9; CDR3aa: CASSFRTSGGATDTQYF; CDR3nt: TGTGCCAGCAGCTTCCGGACTAGCGGGGGGGCAACAGATACGCAGTATTTT
j_gene: TRBJ1-1; abundance: many; d_gene: NA; v_gene: TRBV2; CDR3aa: CASRRDTEAFF; CDR3nt: TGTGCCAGCAGGAGGGATACTGAAGCTTTCTTT
j_gene: TRBJ2-7; abundance: once; d_gene: TRBD1; v_gene: TRBV19; CDR3aa: CATIGQGKSSYEQYF; CDR3nt: TGTGCCACCATTGGACAGGGAAAGAGCTCCTACGAGCAGTACTTC
j_gene: TRBJ2-1; abundance: NA; d_gene: TRBD2; v_gene: TRBV6-5; CDR3aa: CASSYSTRGGYNEQFF; CDR3nt: TGTGCCAGCAGTTACTCGACGCGGGGGGGCTACAATGAGCAGTTCTTC
j_gene: TRBJ1-2; abundance: NA; d_gene: NA; v_gene: TRBV6-5; CDR3aa: CASSYGGPLGYGYTF; CDR3nt: TGTGCCAGCAGTTACGGTGGTCCCCTCGGGTATGGCTACACCTTC